This is a list of T cell receptor beta chains from one sample in a study of T cells after yellow fever vaccination. Each CDR3 protein is one row after TCRdb ran MiXCR on the 5' RACE reads. The sample consists of about 85,000 distinct CDR3 sequences, roughly 15% of them appearing once. Sequences were derived from CD8+ T cells not binding an NS4B(214-222) dextramer, sorted from PBMCs, sampled more than 20 days after the first yellow fever vaccination. These receptors originate from a man aged 18 to 30 who received the YFV17D yellow fever vaccine. The CDR3 runs from the conserved cysteine through the conserved F or W. Each record gives: D gene, clone size, V gene, J gene, CDR3 DNA, CDR3 protein. The D gene is left open where the match is weak. Clone size is given for some rows only: seen once, a few or many times, or a class if the clone is expanded.

>TRBD1|few|TRBV11-1|TRBJ1-4
TGTGCCAGCAGCCGGGGAACATTGTGGGGACAGGATACTAATGAAAAACTGTTTTTT
CASSRGTLWGQDTNEKLFF
>TRBD1|few|TRBV6-5|TRBJ2-2
TGTGCCAGCAGTTACTGGAGGGACAGGCCGCTCACCGGGGAGCTGTTTTTT
CASSYWRDRPLTGELFF
>.|many|TRBV27|TRBJ2-7
TGTGCCAGCAGTTTAGAGAGGGCTAGCTCCTACGAGCAGTACTTC
CASSLERASSYEQYF
>.|many|TRBV12-3/TRBV12-4|TRBJ2-3
TGTGCCAGCAGTTTTGGGGATACGCAGTATTTT
CASSFGDTQYF
>TRBD2|many|TRBV29-1|TRBJ2-3
TGCAGCGTTGAAGTCTGGAGCGGGGGCCAAAGCACAGATACGCAGTATTTT
CSVEVWSGGQSTDTQYF
>.|.|TRBV7-2|TRBJ1-1
TGTGCCAGCACCTTTCCCACTGAAGCTTTCTTT
CASTFPTEAFF
>.|.|TRBV7-2|TRBJ2-1
TGTGCCAGCAGCCCCTACGCCGGGCCCTCCTACAATGAGCAGTTCTTC
CASSPYAGPSYNEQFF
>.|.|TRBV5-1|TRBJ1-2
TGCGCCAGCAGCTTGAACGTTGGAGGGTCAGGCTATGGCTACACCTTC
CASSLNVGGSGYGYTF
>TRBD2|few|TRBV20-1|TRBJ2-7
TGCAGTGCCCCTCCTCGACTAGCGGGGGGTTTCTACGAGCAGTACTTC
CSAPPRLAGGFYEQYF
>.|few|TRBV6-1|TRBJ2-2
TGTGCCAGCAGTATTTGGGGGGAAAACACCGGGGAGCTGTTTTTT
CASSIWGENTGELFF
>TRBD2|few|TRBV6-5|TRBJ2-2
TGTGCCAGCAGTTACTCCCGACTAGCGTCGAACACCGGGGAGCTGTTTTTT
CASSYSRLASNTGELFF
>TRBD2|.|TRBV14|TRBJ2-7
TGTGCCAGCAGCCCCACTAGCGGGGGTCTCTACGAGCAGTACTTC
CASSPTSGGLYEQYF
>TRBD1|.|TRBV4-1|TRBJ1-1
TGCGCCAGCAGCCAAGCCGGGACAGGAAGATCCACTGAAGCTTTCTTT
CASSQAGTGRSTEAFF
>.|few|TRBV7-8|TRBJ1-3
TGTGCCAGCAGCTTAGAACAGGGTGGAGACACCATATATTTT
CASSLEQGGDTIYF